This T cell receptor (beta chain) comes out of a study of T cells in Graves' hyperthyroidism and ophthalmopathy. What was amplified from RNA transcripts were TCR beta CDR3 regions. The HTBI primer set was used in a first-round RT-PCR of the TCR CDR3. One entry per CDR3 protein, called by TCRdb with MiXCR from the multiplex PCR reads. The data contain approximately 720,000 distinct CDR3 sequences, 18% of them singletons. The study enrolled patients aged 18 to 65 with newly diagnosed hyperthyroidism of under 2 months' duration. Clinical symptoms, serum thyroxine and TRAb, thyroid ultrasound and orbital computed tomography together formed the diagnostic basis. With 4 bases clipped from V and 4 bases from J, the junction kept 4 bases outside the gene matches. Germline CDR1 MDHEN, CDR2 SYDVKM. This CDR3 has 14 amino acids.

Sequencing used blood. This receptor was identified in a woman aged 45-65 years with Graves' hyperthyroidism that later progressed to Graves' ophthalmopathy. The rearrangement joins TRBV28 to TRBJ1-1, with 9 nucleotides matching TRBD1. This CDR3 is CASSSPTGGTEAFF. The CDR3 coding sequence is TGTGCCAGCAGTTCCCCGACAGGGGGCACTGAAGCTTTCTTT.